This T cell receptor beta chain was recovered during a study of T cell responses to AZD1222 COVID-19 vaccine (dated by TCRdb to the early 2020s). At the level of the whole study: AZD1222 recipients with second doses at about 4 weeks or about 12 weeks were pooled, because spike-specific TCR depth and breadth did not differ between schedules. TCR sequencing was performed for 230 to 250 trial participants, of whom about 200 were given two doses of AZD1222 and some 26 were given two doses of MenACWY control vaccine. Trial participants were enrolled into age subgroups of 18-55, 56-69 and 70-plus years, which contained about 150, 27 and 61 TCR-sequenced participants, respectively.

Per the publication, the time point label means: baseline before first vaccination. Samples from vaccinated people were obtained from the UK trials COV001 and COV002, which included a single-blind randomized controlled phase 2/3 trial of AZD1222 (ChAdOx1 nCoV-19) in healthy adults. For TCRbeta chain sequencing, PBMC samples from trial participants were taken at day 0 and at day 28 after the second dose. Study-wide conclusions, independent of this receptor: Because no day 14 peak-response samples were available, the repertoires could be characterized only after the peak T cell response. The whole spike protein was spanned by vaccine-associated CD4 TCRs, and dominant responses were seen in regions 160-218 and 743-854. Spike-specific TCR breadth and depth rose significantly after two AZD1222 doses compared with day 0 and with MenACWY recipients. Conclusions about previously exposed vaccinees are limited because only a handful of AZD1222 recipients were SARS-CoV-2 seropositive at baseline. The 56-69-year group was small, and its depth increase did not reach significance, likely because of low power. Epitopes outside the regions mutated in the B.1.351 and B.1.1.7 variants were reportedly recognized by nearly half of the unique spike-specific TCRs. Participants were mostly white British and included more females than males, and it was suggested by the authors that clonal diversity may have been underestimated.

The CDR3 regions of human TCRbeta chains were analyzed by immunosequencing. Regarding the original processing steps: TCRs in the repertoires were matched against a reference library of SARS-CoV-2-specific TCRs that had been generated with the MIRA antigen-specificity platform. Breadth was defined as the fraction of unique TCRs that were SARS-CoV-2-associated, and depth was defined as the fraction of total T cells that were SARS-CoV-2-associated. Using the MIRA data, every spike-specific TCR was mapped to the spike region that the TCR reacted to and assigned to either a CD4 or a CD8 class. Log10-transformed breadth and depth values were compared by one-way ANOVA with Sidak's multiple comparisons tests. TCRdb's version of the immuneACCESS table is confined to in-frame rearrangements and falls short of the full clone set. An unresolved V gene accounts for under half of the shortfall where checked; the remainder is of unknown origin. Clonal size and the V and J genes are those of that table, whereas D and trimming came from the DNA. The sample has around 69,000 clones on record, roughly 88% of them singletons. The ten largest clones represent 11% of the sample.

About this clone: Its binding antigen is unknown. Base quality data are lacking; no much larger clone is found one base away.

Source: peripheral blood, taken on day 0 of AZD1222 vaccination. This receptor was taken from an adult in good health.

The nucleotides read TGTGCCAGCAGCTTAGACGGAAATCAGCCCCAGCATTTT. The resulting protein is CASSLDGNQPQHF. The sequence links TRBV7-3 to TRBJ1-5; the D gene cannot be named for sure. Trimming at the junction amounts to 2 bases on V and 4 bases on J, and the germline ends lie 6 bases apart. According to the germline V gene, CDR1 reads SGHTA and CDR2 reads FQGTGA. The CDR3 covers 13 residues, taking in both the cysteine and the phenylalanine. Only CDR3 DNA remains: 39 bases, in frame from the first base.